This T cell receptor (beta chain) was sequenced for a study of blood T cell repertoires in COVID-19. Repertoires were generated with immunoSEQ multiplex PCR, while TCRdb's copy carries only in-frame clones and drops some. The sample has about 180,000 clones; approximately 87% are singletons. Sequenced input: peripheral blood. The TCR originated in a woman aged 70-85 years with COVID-19, enrolled during active disease.

CDR3 coding DNA: TGTGCCAGCAGTAAAGAGGCAGGGGCCCTGACTGGATATGGCTACACCTTC. Translated, it gives CASSKEAGALTGYGYTF. This chain links TRBV7-8 with TRBJ1-2, with D possibly being TRBD1 (6 bases). CDR1 and CDR2 (germline): SGHVS, FQNEAQ. Trimming removed 6 bases from V and 5 bases from J, with 25 bases in between. The CDR3 covers 17 residues.